The 23 T cell receptor beta chains below were found in one sample sequenced in a study of blood T cells in healthy people across ages. Together with a sample-barcoded 5' primer, a J-beta primer mix was included in a second PCR lasting about 6 to 11 cycles. TCRdb independently ran MiXCR on the 5' RACE reads; one entry per CDR3 protein. Of 1.4 million to 1.5 million distinct CDR3 sequences in the sample, about 43% were seen once. Sequencing was done on a sample of blood. These receptors originate from a young woman in good health.

The chain links TRBV6-6 to TRBJ2-3, with a possible D match to TRBD2 (5 bases). The V end was cut by 2 bases, the J end by 5 bases, with 20 bases between. Germline V CDR1 and CDR2: MNHNY, SVGAGI (reference sequence). There are 17 residues in the CDR3. DNA of the CDR3: TGTGCCAGCAGTTACCTACGGAGGAGAGGTGAGGAAGATACGCAGTATTTT. This codes for CASSYLRRRGEEDTQYF.

A few counts support this clonotype. The rearrangement uses TRBV20-1 and TRBJ2-3; 14 bases agree with TRBD2. The CDR3 has 17 amino acids. Germline-derived CDR1 and CDR2 are DFQATT and SNEGSKA (reference sequence). V was clipped by 4 bases and J by 2 bases; unmatched bases: 8. The CDR3 DNA reads TGCAGTGCTATCCGACTAGCGGGGGGGGTTCTCACAGATACGCAGTATTTT. This sequence encodes CSAIRLAGGVLTDTQYF.

As regards this clonotype: Without the conserved terminal phenylalanine or tryptophan, this CDR3 likely stems from a read error. The V and J genes are TRBV2 and TRBJ2-1, with 11 bases matching TRBD2. V was clipped by 4 bases and J by 2 bases; unmatched bases: 1. CDR3 length equals 15 residues. Germline V gene data show CDR1 as SNHLY and CDR2 as FYNNEI. DNA for the CDR3: TGTGCCAGCAGTGTTAGCGGGAGGGCCTACAATGAGCAGTTCTTG. Protein: CASSVSGRAYNEQFL.

This clonotype was seen more than once but under ten times. CDR3 residues: CSVMGTGGVVANYGYTF. In DNA form, the CDR3 reads TGCAGCGTTATGGGGACAGGGGGCGTTGTGGCTAACTATGGCTACACCTTC. The chain links TRBV29-1 to TRBJ1-2, with 12 bases identical to TRBD1. V lost 5 bases to trimming and J lost 0 bases; unmatched junction nucleotides: 10. Germline CDR1 and CDR2: SQVTM and ANQGSEA. This CDR3 is 17 amino acids long.

The J gene is TRBJ1-6, the V gene TRBV6-1, with TRBD1 as a possible D gene (5 bases). Between the trimmed V and J ends, which lost 7 bases and 2 bases, there was a span of 18 bases. The CDR3 consists of 17 residues. Germline V gene sequence: CDR1 MNHNS, CDR2 SASEGT. In DNA, the CDR3 is TGTGCCAGCACCCCCGGGAGACAGAAGACCTATAATTCACCCCTCCACTTT. Translated, it gives CASTPGRQKTYNSPLHF.

The chain combines TRBV2 with TRBJ2-2, with D tentatively TRBD1 (6 bases). V dropped 6 bases and J dropped 6 bases, with 14 bases sitting between them. Looked up from germline, CDR1 is SNHLY and CDR2 is FYNNEI. The CDR3 consists of 14 residues. The CDR3 region is CASSYRDKSGELFF. In DNA, the CDR3 is TGTGCCAGCAGCTACCGGGACAAGTCCGGGGAGCTGTTTTTT.

This clonotype was detected only a few times. The chain uses TRBV6-5 and TRBJ2-7, with TRBD2 identical over 7 bases. This CDR3 is 13 amino acids long. V trimming: 6 bases; J trimming: 5 bases; junction bases outside the gene matches: 7. Germline lookup yields CDR1 MNHEY and CDR2 SVGAGI. The chain's CDR3 is CASRVGGYHEQYF. The CDR3 nucleotides read TGTGCCAGCAGAGTGGGGGGGTACCACGAGCAGTACTTC.

In this sample, this clonotype turned up a few times. The chain recombines TRBV7-2 with TRBJ2-1; the match to TRBD2 covers 10 bases. With V trimmed by 1 base and J by 6 bases, 3 bases remained unmatched. CDR1 is SGHTA, CDR2 FQGNSA, per germline. The CDR3 loop spans 15 amino acids. The CDR3 nucleotides are TGTGCCAGCAGCTTAGGAGCGGGGGGGTCCAATGAGCAGTTCTTC. Its protein is CASSLGAGGSNEQFF.

This chain connects TRBV4-1 to TRBJ1-2, with 8 positions matching TRBD1. Losses at the gene ends were 2 bases for V and 8 bases for J; bases not matched to a gene: 16. This CDR3 region has 17 residues. Germline-derived CDR1 and CDR2 are MGHRA and YSYEKL. In nucleotides, the CDR3 is TGCGCCAGCAGCCAATCAGGACAGGGTAGTGTTGCGGGCGGCTACACCTTC. Translated, it gives CASSQSGQGSVAGGYTF.

The genes are TRBV20-1 and TRBJ2-7; D gene uncertain. Trimming took off 5 bases at V and 4 bases at J, with 15 bases between the two ends. Germline V gene data show CDR1 as DFQATT and CDR2 as SNEGSKA (reference sequence). The CDR3 length is 13 residues. CDR3: CSALLPWGYEQYF. CDR3 DNA sequence: TGCAGTGCTTTACTGCCCTGGGGTTACGAGCAGTACTTC.

The chain links TRBV10-3 to TRBJ2-2; 8 bases fit TRBD1. In germline, CDR1 is ENHRY, CDR2 SYGVKD. V shed 10 bases, J shed 5 bases, and the junction held 12 bases outside the gene matches. CDR3 length: 15 residues. The CDR3 DNA is TGTGCCACGACCGGACAGGGAATACCGACCGGGGAGCTGTTTTTT. Its protein is CATTGQGIPTGELFF.

This clonotype was found a few times. The rearrangement links TRBV5-1 to TRBJ2-1; TRBD1 is a possible D gene (6 bases). The CDR3 has 16 amino acids. Per germline, CDR1 SGHRS and CDR2 YFSETQ. Trimming took 5 bases from V and 7 from J, leaving 22 bases between them. CDR3 in DNA: TGCGCCAGCAGAGAAGGTGGGGGCCAACTCTGGAATGAGCAGTTCTTC. Its protein is CASREGGGQLWNEQFF.

The chain has TRBV11-1 and TRBJ2-1; tentatively, D is TRBD2 (5 bases). The CDR3 is 13 amino acids. In germline, CDR1 is SGHAT, CDR2 FQDESV (reference sequence). V was shortened by 5 bases and J by 10 bases, with 15 bases between the two germline ends. The CDR3 loop reads CASSPPGLNEQFF. The CDR3 DNA sequence: TGTGCCAGCAGCCCGCCCGGACTCAACGAGCAGTTCTTC.

In its sample, this clonotype was seen a few times. This CDR3 reads CASSQVGPAYEQYF. The CDR3 nucleotides read TGTGCCAGCAGCCAAGTAGGCCCGGCCTACGAGCAGTACTTC. The chain combines TRBV4-2 with TRBJ2-7; no firm D call. The CDR3 runs 14 residues. With 1 base removed from V and 2 bases from J, the gap between germline ends came to 9 bases. The germline CDR1 and CDR2 sequences are LGHNA and YNFKEQ.

This chain connects TRBV30 to TRBJ2-3; either TRBD1 or TRBD2 may fit D (6 bases each). V lost 6 bases and J 4 bases, leaving 17 bases between the germline ends. Germline loops: CDR1 GTSNPN, CDR2 SVGIG (reference sequence). The CDR3 runs to 14 residues. This CDR3 is CACPRGVAADTQYF. In DNA form, the CDR3 reads TGTGCCTGCCCAAGGGGGGTTGCCGCAGATACGCAGTATTTT.

This clonotype showed up just a few times. This sequence joins TRBV10-3 and TRBJ1-2; 7 bases are shared with TRBD1. Unmatched junction bases numbered 10, after V lost 11 bases and J lost 7 bases. Germline CDR1 and CDR2: ENHRY and SYGVKD. The CDR3 runs 12 residues. The CDR3 is CAVEGGEIGYTF. The CDR3 DNA reads as TGTGCCGTTGAAGGGGGCGAGATTGGCTACACCTTC.

The rearrangement links TRBV6-1 to TRBJ2-3; possibly TRBD1 for D (6 bases). Trimming took off 2 bases at V and 3 bases at J, with 15 bases between the two ends. CDR3 length: 16 residues. Germline values: CDR1 MNHNS, CDR2 SASEGT. CDR3 bases: TGTGCCAGCAGTGAAAACCCAGGGGTTACGACAGATACGCAGTATTTT. Encoded protein: CASSENPGVTTDTQYF.

In its sample, this clonotype was seen many times. The junction departs from germline at one end; a sequencing error may be responsible. J is TRBJ2-7 and V is TRBV12-3 or TRBV12-4; 8 nucleotides align to TRBD2. The CDR3 is 14 residues long. The CDR3 region has the DNA TGCGCCAGCAGCTCGAGCGGGAGACCTTACGAGCAGTACTTC. Its protein product is CASSSSGRPYEQYF.

This clonotype was picked up many times. This chain links TRBV10-3 with TRBJ2-7; 8 positions agree with TRBD1. V lost 3 bases to trimming and J lost 5 bases; unmatched junction nucleotides: 6. The CDR3 consists of 14 residues. The germline CDR1 and CDR2 sequences are ENHRY and SYGVKD. CDR3 sequence: CAISDGTGNNEQYF. CDR3 coding DNA: TGTGCCATCAGTGACGGGACAGGTAACAACGAGCAGTACTTC.

The rearrangement links TRBV6-5 to TRBJ2-5, with 11 bases that match TRBD2. From germline, CDR1 is MNHEY and CDR2 SVGAGI. V dropped 2 bases and J dropped 0; count of bases not matched to a gene: 8. The CDR3 is 18 amino acids. The CDR3 nucleotides read TGTGCCAGCAGTTACGGGGCTAGCGGGGGGTCGTACCAAGAGACCCAGTACTTC. Its translation: CASSYGASGGSYQETQYF.

This clonotype was observed a few times. The gene calls are TRBV20-1 and TRBJ2-1; TRBD1 is a possible D gene (6 bases). The CDR3 contains 16 residues. Germline V gene data show CDR1 as DFQATT and CDR2 as SNEGSKA (reference sequence). Trimming removed 5 bases from V and 0 bases from J, with 17 bases in between. The CDR3 sequence is CSAGLQGVSSYNEQFF. The DNA of the CDR3 is TGCAGTGCTGGTTTACAGGGCGTAAGCTCCTACAATGAGCAGTTCTTC.

There are many counts of this clonotype. One junction end does not reproduce the germline sequence, and a read error may be involved. The genes are TRBV5-1 and TRBJ1-1, with D possibly being TRBD1 (5 bases). This CDR3 contains 14 residues. From germline, CDR1 is SGHRS and CDR2 YFSETQ. The CDR3 is CASSLRTGNTEAFF. DNA for the CDR3: TGTGCCAGCAGTTTACGAACAGGGAACACTGAAGCTTTCTTT.

The rearrangement links TRBV28 to TRBJ2-4; D may be TRBD1 or TRBD2 (5 bases each). The J call may not be correct, given that the DNA end is closer to TRBJ2-7. Germline assignment: CDR1 MDHEN and CDR2 SYDVKM. This CDR3 has 17 residues. CDR3 sequence: CASSLLYFRGVEYEQYF. In DNA, the CDR3 is TGTGCCAGCAGTTTATTATACTTCCGAGGGGTAGAATACGAGCAGTACTTC.